This entry describes one T cell receptor (beta chain). The data were obtained in a study of T cells expressing NK-cell markers. CDR1 is MNHEY, CDR2 SMNVEV, per germline (reference sequence). The CDR3 is 14 amino acids. TCRdb reprocessed the 5' RACE reads, keeping one entry per CDR3 protein, no DNA. Its listing shows roughly 420,000 distinct CDR3 sequences. The TCR comes from a woman between 18 and 75 years old in good health. Material: blood T cells: a sorted CD56 or NKG2C T cell subset, CD4+ or CD8+ T cells, or bulk PBMC T cells (not recorded which). The chain is built from TRBV27 and TRBJ1-5; the TRBD1 assignment by TCRdb is unverifiable without DNA. The CDR3 here is CASSLQGSNQPQHF.